Sequencing of this T cell receptor beta chain was carried out in a study of shared clonotypes between healthy human individuals (dated by TCRdb to 2020 to 2021). Background for the entire study: The cohort comprised a couple of women and a few men aged 18 to 49 years. To estimate repertoire size and how much clonotype sharing occurs between individuals, the study deeply sequenced the blood TCR repertoires of about 5 healthy adults. Each donor's leukapheresis produced roughly between about 0.9 and 9.5 billion PBMCs. Different laboratories and diverse techniques were used to prepare libraries and sequence TCR repertoires, to increase sequencing depth and limit assay-specific biases. Per donor, three plates each were used for CD4 naive and CD4 memory, two for CD8 naive, and one for CD8 memory.

Donors were healthy HIV-negative adults with no recently reported acute infections or vaccinations. Only Caucasian adults living in Nashville, Tennessee, USA were represented among the donors. CD4+ T cells were enriched through magnetic negative selection, after which naive cells were positively selected on CD45RA and the remaining negative fraction served as the memory subset. Blood was obtained by leukapheresis, after which PBMCs were separated by Ficoll-Histopaque density gradient centrifugation and cryopreserved in liquid nitrogen vapor phase. Analytical flow cytometry was used to check the purity and quantity of every magnetically sorted T cell population. From each sorted fraction, genomic DNA was isolated and quantified by UV absorbance on a Nanodrop 2000c. The study at large found these results: Sampling was restricted to blood, and TCR repertoires in tissues likely differ from the TCR repertoires found in blood. Estimated clonotype richness was generally larger for naive than for memory subsets. The genetic and exposure-history diversity represented was limited by the small number of donors. Incomplete sequencing was indicated by rarefaction of sorted-subset datasets, despite the large sequencing depth. Based on pairwise subsampling, the degree of clonotype sharing among donors was expected to be affected by sequencing depth. Clonotypes shared by all four sorted-subset donors showed higher generation probabilities than non-shared clonotypes. Sharing across several donors was observed for about 5% of naive CD4, over 3% of naive CD8, over 2% of memory CD4, and over 0.3% of memory CD8 clonotypes.

TCR CDR3 regions were amplified from genomic DNA by multiplex PCR using the deep immunoSEQ assay. Extracted genomic DNA from each cell subset was distributed evenly across all wells of several immunoSEQ 96-well plates, and each plate was treated as a replicate. For sorted subsets, each replicate PCR was loaded with approximately 0.2 ug genomic DNA, equivalent to 32,000 or so T cell genomes. Purified libraries were measured with a Qubit 3.0 fluorometer, size-checked on a Bioanalyzer 2100, and measured again with the KAPA Library Quantification kit. Every immunoSEQ 96-well plate was sequenced on a dedicated single-read 150-cycle Illumina NextSeq 550 flow cell. Per the authors' processing: Because only junctional sequences without quality scores were contained in the immunoSEQ output, filtering matching that applied to full-length reads could not be performed. Sequences were annotated with PyIR, a Python wrapper for IgBLAST v1.9, and V/J genes and CDR3 were assigned using IMGT germline references. Any read was removed if the V/J assignment was weak (E-value above 1e-6), the CDR3 was missing, or the read contained stop codons, out-of-frame junctions, or ambiguous translated residues. V3J clonotypes were defined as sequences sharing an identical inferred V gene, J gene, and CDR3 amino acid sequence. The percentage overlap between two repertoires was calculated by dividing the number of shared unique clonotypes by the size of the smaller repertoire. Richness of each repertoire was evaluated using RTK rarefaction, the Chao1 estimator, and Recon v2.1 estimates of unobserved clonotypes. Generation probabilities were computed with OLGA for all TCRbeta clonotypes obtained by the gDNA method from several donors. This is the immuneACCESS table as TCRdb keeps it, with only in-frame sequences that have V and J called. A part of the clones is gone; compared with another copy, unresolved V genes explain less than half, and the rest is unexplained. Clone size and the V and J calls come from that table; the DNA yielded D and trimming. This sample comprises approximately 2.3 million clones, roughly 93% of them detected only once. Of the sample, about 0.37% is held by the ten largest clones.

This clone was counted once. No antigen is known for it. No much larger clone exists at a distance of one base, and base qualities are not known. This clonotype was sampled from a man aged 18-30 years in good health. Some clones in this sample may be carry-over from other donors' samples. The material sequenced was naive CD4+ T cells from PBMCs. The meaning of the sample's cell subset or site label: CD45RA+ positively selected.

The CDR3 protein: CASSESAEAQEDSTNYGYTF. DNA sequence: TGCGCCAGCAGTGAGTCAGCAGAGGCTCAGGAGGACTCCACTAACTATGGCTACACCTTC. The V and J genes are TRBV10-1 and TRBJ1-2, with no confidently assigned D gene. Including the terminal cysteine and phenylalanine, the CDR3 comprises 20 residues. Only the CDR3 DNA stays, 60 bases, in frame from base 1. V lost 0 bases and J lost 0 bases; the stretch between them is 23 bases long. The germline V gene (reference sequence) specifies WNHNN as CDR1 and SYGVQD as CDR2.